The entry below describes one T cell receptor (beta chain). Its recognized antigen is unknown. The input lacks base qualities; no much larger clone sits a single base away. Participants were included only if at least one PBMC sample before ART initiation and at least two post-ART samples were available. Every participant with HIV received treatment in the United States of America. Before DNA extraction, cryopreserved samples of about 0.95-10 million PBMC were thawed and then washed. At the time of the earliest PBMC sample, participants with HIV were aged between about 23 and 54 years. PBMC samples were contributed by each participant from 1-4 timepoints before ART initiation and 2-8 timepoints after ART initiation, with a median of 7 samples. Serial HIV viral load, CD4+ T-cell count, ART history and demographic data were obtained for every participant. Genomic DNA was extracted from unsorted PBMC with a Qiagen kit on a QIAcube, processed in batches of 12 samples.

Via the germline V gene, CDR1 is SGHRS and CDR2 YFSETQ. Trimming takes 7 bases from V and 5 bases from J, and the germline ends sit 15 bases apart. Counted from cysteine to phenylalanine, this CDR3 has 13 amino acids. Left in the record is the CDR3 DNA by itself, 39 bases read in frame from the first base. The data derive from a study of long-term antiretroviral therapy in people with HIV (dated by TCRdb to about 2022). As for the study more broadly: The earliest samples were collected roughly a decade before the 2015 WHO recommendation for immediate ART, at a time when ART was usually postponed until CD4 counts fell. Whether ART initiation and durable HIV suppression were associated with changes in peripheral blood TRB repertoire composition and diversity was tested in a retrospective serial study. About two fifths of the roughly 30 participants with HIV were female. From some 30 adults with confirmed HIV infection, the cohort provided approximately 190 cryopreserved PBMC samples, gathered serially across a mean of about 6 years (range 1-12). No cross-contamination during QIAcube processing was shown when test extractions of a monoclonal T-cell line were performed alongside about 30 polyclonal samples.

Sequencing of the TRB variable region was done with the immunoSEQ hsTCRB v3.0 assay at survey level resolution. A depth of roughly 35,000-55,000 T-cell genomes per sample was targeted for TRB sequencing. Pooled TRB libraries were sequenced on an Illumina MiSeq with a v3 150-cycle kit. In the authors' own workflow: Repertoire analysis was performed in R inside a reproducible Nextflow workflow that covered QC, data transformation and analysis. Custom analyses were implemented in LymphoSeq2, an R package for AIRR-Seq data exploration. A handful of samples yielding fewer than 5000 total TRB sequences were excluded, leaving 188 analyzed HIV repertoires. Among the 190 or so HIV repertoires that were kept, some 60 were collected before ART initiation and more than 120 were collected after ART initiation. Each repertoire was downsampled to 5000 TRB nucleotide sequences, and summary statistics were averaged across 100 downsampling iterations. TRB sequences were retained for analysis only if CDR3 regions of at least seven amino acids were present. Diversity was assessed using a clonality score derived from Shannon entropy and using the Gini coefficient. In the repertoire networks, any two of the top 5000 CDR3 amino acid sequences were linked whenever the two sequences differed by an edit distance of one. GLIPH2 predicted antigen specificity groups and MHC restriction for TRB CDR3 amino acid sequences. Known CMV, EBV, HIV or tissue antigen associations were flagged by matching CDR3 amino acid sequences against VDJdb and McPAS-TCR. Pre-ART, post-ART and control groups were compared with Wilcoxon signed-rank tests and Holm-Bonferroni correction. TCRdb limited this immuneACCESS table to in-frame rearrangements with V and J called. A share of clones is missing; checked studies link under half to unresolved V genes, and the rest is unexplained. V, J and clone size derive from that table, while D and trimming were established from the DNA sequence. The sample table records more than 15,000 clones; around 81% of these occur just once. Of the sample, around 13% falls within the top ten clones.

Here is what the overall study found, with its caveats: Unsorted PBMC were profiled instead of sorted CD4+ and CD8+ T cells because pre-ART samples had limited cell numbers. No data were available on ART adherence, viral resistance or therapy changes, limiting inferences about post-ART repertoire changes. Limited PBMC availability meant only the TCR beta chain was sequenced, without alpha chain pairing. Narrower CDR3 length ranges were observed in HIV repertoires than in controls, and an antigen-experienced repertoire with only a slight naive shift after ART was suggested by the network structure. Expanded TRB clones identified before ART initiation dominated the repertoire at all time points, although this dominance fluctuated and declined in many PLHIV after ART. Starting ART was linked to a significant rise in TRB diversity, yet even with long-term ART the diversity remained significantly lower than in transplant donor controls. The samples span the years 2004 to 2017, and the ART regimens used at that time may not be as effective as current regimens.

The rearrangement joined TRBV5-1 to TRBJ2-5, and TRBD2 may be the D gene, going by 5 matching bases. The sample in question was unsorted PBMCs, obtained 2.9 years after starting antiretroviral therapy. The clonotype originates from a woman younger than 45 with HIV. The CDR3 region: CASGPPGGETQYF. The sequenced DNA: TGCGCCAGCGGACCCCCCGGCGGGGAGACCCAGTACTTC.